Following are 18 T cell receptor beta chains from one sample sequenced in a study of blood T cell repertoires in COVID-19. Clones were sequenced by immunoSEQ multiplex PCR, and TCRdb holds only the in-frame ones, with some missing. The sample has tens of thousands of clones; around 90% are singletons. Sequenced: peripheral blood. The receptors were sampled from an elderly man with active or convalescent COVID-19.

The chain employs TRBV24-1 and TRBJ2-1, with 11 bases aligning to TRBD2. V trimming: 3 bases; J trimming: 6 bases; junction bases outside the gene matches: 6. Germline-derived CDR1 and CDR2 are KGHDR and SFDVKD. CDR3 size: 16 residues. In nucleotides, the CDR3 is TGTGCCACCAGTGATAGTGTCCTAGCGGGGGGCAATGAGCAGTTCTTC. Translation: CATSDSVLAGGNEQFF.

The chain couples TRBV11-2 to TRBJ1-1, with D perhaps TRBD1 (5 bases). V lost 4 bases, J lost 4 bases, and 19 bases lay in between. CDR3 length equals 16 residues. Looked up from germline, CDR1 is SGHAT and CDR2 is FQNNGV. CDR3 nucleotide sequence: TGTGCCAGCAGCTCAAACCGCTTGCGACAGATCACTGAAGCTTTCTTT. Protein: CASSSNRLRQITEAFF.

The chain links TRBV11-2 to TRBJ2-1, with 8 nucleotides matching TRBD2. J lost 3 bases, V lost 4 bases, and 14 bases had no gene match. The germline V gene has CDR1 SGHAT and CDR2 FQNNGV. CDR3 length equals 18 residues. CDR3 nucleotides: TGTGCCAGCAGCTCCCTAAGGGGGTATGGGACTAGCTACAATGAGCAGTTCTTC. This encodes CASSSLRGYGTSYNEQFF.

The CDR3 loop reads CASSLSGFPNEQFF. The CDR3 DNA is TGCGCCAGCAGCTTGAGCGGTTTCCCCAATGAGCAGTTCTTC. This sequence joins TRBV5-1 and TRBJ2-1, with D tentatively TRBD2 (5 bases). The CDR3 consists of 14 residues. Germline V CDR1 and CDR2: SGHRS, YFSETQ. Trimming took 1 base from V and 6 from J, leaving 11 bases between them.

The V call is TRBV11-1, the J call TRBJ1-4, with 9 bases fitting TRBD1. The CDR3 consists of 14 residues. V gave up 3 bases and J gave up 8 bases; unmatched junction bases: 4. Looked up from germline, CDR1 is SGHAT and CDR2 is FQDESV (reference sequence). The CDR3 here is CASSLDRGKEKLFF. The CDR3 DNA reads as TGTGCCAGCAGCTTGGACAGGGGTAAAGAAAAACTGTTTTTT. The full variable domain, its missing parts supplied by reference TRBV11-1 and TRBJ1-4, is EAEVAQSPRYKITEKSQAVAFWCDPISGHATLYWYRQILGQGPELLVQFQDESVVDDSQLPKDRFSAERLKGVDSTLKIQPAELGDSAMYLCASSLDRGKEKLFFGSGTQLSVL.

This clone was counted a few times. The V gene is TRBV24-1, the J gene TRBJ1-4; 9 nucleotides agree with TRBD1. The CDR3 extends over 16 amino acids. V was clipped by 3 bases and J by 7 bases; unmatched bases: 8. Germline V CDR1 and CDR2: KGHDR, SFDVKD. The CDR3 sequence: CATSDRSTGGFEKLFF. CDR3 in DNA: TGTGCCACCAGTGATCGGAGTACAGGGGGCTTTGAAAAACTGTTTTTT.

The rearrangement joins TRBV28 to TRBJ2-1; 10 nucleotides align to TRBD2. V lost 4 bases and J lost 10; bases outside the gene matches: 7. The CDR3 loop spans 14 amino acids. Germline V CDR1 and CDR2: MDHEN, SYDVKM. Written as DNA, the CDR3 is TGTGCCAGCAGTTATTCCAGCGGGAGGGGGGAGCAGTTCTTC. Translation gives CASSYSSGRGEQFF.

The V and J genes are TRBV28 and TRBJ1-6, with D perhaps TRBD1 (6 bases). The CDR3 extends over 14 amino acids. The germline V gene encodes CDR1 MDHEN and CDR2 SYDVKM. The ends were cut back, 6 bases at V and 6 bases at J, with 12 bases in the middle. CDR3 DNA: TGTGCCAGCAGGACGGACAGCATTAATTCACCCCTCCACTTT. Translated: CASRTDSINSPLHF.

The V call is TRBV5-1, the J call TRBJ2-5, with a possible D match to TRBD2 (6 bases). CDR3 length equals 13 residues. The ends were cut back, 4 bases at V and 5 bases at J, with 12 bases in the middle. CDR1 and CDR2 (germline): SGHRS, YFSETQ. CDR3 DNA sequence: TGCGCCAGCAGCGGGAGCGGGTTTGAGACCCAGTACTTC. Translated, it gives CASSGSGFETQYF.

This clone occurred once. This sequence joins TRBV10-2 and TRBJ2-3; perhaps TRBD1 as D (6 bases). This CDR3 is 14 amino acids long. The germline CDR1 and CDR2 sequences are WSHSY and SAAADI. Trimming took off 4 bases at V and 1 base at J, with 9 bases between the two ends. CDR3 sequence (DNA): TGCGCCAGCAGTGTGGCAGGGGGCACAGATACGCAGTATTTT. This gives the protein CASSVAGGTDTQYF.

The V call is TRBV6-5, the J call TRBJ2-6; D is uncertain. The germline CDR1 and CDR2 sequences are MNHEY and SVGAGI. Trimming stripped 7 bases from V and 2 bases from J, with 6 bases between. This CDR3 region has 13 residues. The DNA for the CDR3 is TGTGCCAGCACGGAGACTGGGGCCAACGTCCTGACTTTC. The encoded protein is CASTETGANVLTF.

The chain is built from TRBV5-4 and TRBJ1-5, with 11 nucleotides matching TRBD1. Germline CDR1 SGHNT, CDR2 YYREEE (reference sequence). V lost 4 bases, J lost 5 bases, and 2 bases stayed unmatched. This CDR3 region has 14 residues. The CDR3 protein is CASSTGQGDQPQHF. The CDR3 DNA follows: TGTGCCAGCAGCACGGGACAGGGGGATCAGCCCCAGCATTTT.

The gene calls are TRBV28 and TRBJ1-3, with D possibly TRBD1 on 5 matching bases. This CDR3 is 15 amino acids long. Per germline, CDR1 MDHEN and CDR2 SYDVKM. Trimming cost V 6 bases and J 0 bases, with 12 bases left between them. This CDR3 reads CASRTGFSSGNTIYF. CDR3 in DNA: TGTGCCAGCAGAACAGGTTTTAGCTCTGGAAACACCATATATTTT.

CDR3 nucleotides: TGTGCCAGCTCACCACTAATAACCGGGGAGCTGTTTTTT. This gives the protein CASSPLITGELFF. V gene TRBV18 combines with J gene TRBJ2-2; D is unresolved. Germline CDR1 reads KGHSH; CDR2 reads LQKENI. The CDR3 consists of 13 residues. Deletions cut 1 base from V and 5 bases from J, with 5 bases between.

This clone was found many times. The gene calls are TRBV5-1 and TRBJ2-2; a weak D match, TRBD1 (6 bases). Deletions cut 9 bases from V and 4 bases from J, with 16 bases between. Germline CDR1 SGHRS, CDR2 YFSETQ. This CDR3 comprises 14 residues. CDR3 bases: TGCGCCACCCAAGGTGGGGGCGGCACCGGGGAGCTGTTTTTT. Encoded protein: CATQGGGGTGELFF.

The chain couples TRBV11-3 to TRBJ1-4; TRBD1 agrees at 7 bases. The CDR3 has 15 residues. V gave up 4 bases and J gave up 1 base; unmatched junction bases: 3. Germline CDR1 is SGHNT and CDR2 is YENEEA. The DNA for the CDR3 is TGTGCCAGCAGCTCCGGGGACAGAACTAATGAAAAACTGTTTTTT. This translates into CASSSGDRTNEKLFF.

The V gene is TRBV5-1, the J gene TRBJ2-1, with 13 bases lining up with TRBD2. Germline V CDR1 and CDR2: SGHRS, YFSETQ. The CDR3 is 15 amino acids. Trimming cost V 2 bases and J 7 bases; bases outside gene matches: 3. CDR3 nucleotide sequence: TGCGCCAGCAGCTTTACTAGCGGGAGGGCGAATGAGCAGTTCTTC. It is translated as CASSFTSGRANEQFF. Combining the CDR3 with reference TRBV5-1 and TRBJ2-1 gives the whole variable domain KAGVTQTPRYLIKTRGQQVTLSCSPISGHRSVSWYQQTPGQGLQFLFEYFSETQRNKGNFPGRFSGRQFSNSRSEMNVSTLELGDSALYLCASSFTSGRANEQFFGPGTRLTVL.

This chain connects TRBV6-5 to TRBJ1-1; D unclear. Trimming stripped 7 bases from V and 0 bases from J, with 15 bases between. The CDR3 runs to 15 residues. Germline V gene sequence: CDR1 MNHEY, CDR2 SVGAGI. The CDR3 bases are TGTGCCAGCAAGAGGTCGGGTCAAGTGAACACTGAAGCTTTCTTT. It translates to CASKRSGQVNTEAFF.